Listed here are 24 T cell receptor beta chains from one sample, sequenced in a study of sequential checkpoint blockade in melanoma. Libraries were prepared by immunoSEQ multiplex PCR; TCRdb keeps only in-frame clonotypes and omits some of them. Of fewer than 50,000 clones detected, about 88% appear once; the ten largest clones hold around an eighth. The treatment here: randomized to nivolumab then ipilimumab (arm A) or the reverse (arm B). The sequencing here drew on CD8+ T cells sorted from blood (inferred from file names), taken from a patient given nivolumab and ipilimumab in sequence. These receptors were taken from a human donor with melanoma.

The chain combines TRBV4-3 with TRBJ2-7; tentatively, D is TRBD2 (6 bases). V lost 3 bases, J lost 3 bases, and 12 bases lay in between. Germline V CDR1 and CDR2: LGHNA, YSLEER. The CDR3 consists of 14 residues. Here the CDR3 reads CASSQGRGNYEQYF. In DNA, the CDR3 is TGCGCCAGCAGCCAGGGACGGGGGAACTACGAGCAGTACTTC.

This sequence joins TRBV27 and TRBJ2-1; 12 nucleotides agree with TRBD2. V was pared by 4 bases and J by 5 bases, with 0 bases of the junction left unmatched. CDR3 length: 14 residues. The germline gives CDR1 MNHEY, CDR2 SMNVEV (reference sequence). Written as DNA, the CDR3 is TGTGCCAGCAGTTGGACTAGCGGGAACAATGAGCAGTTCTTC. Its protein product is CASSWTSGNNEQFF.

The V and J genes are TRBV10-2 and TRBJ2-2; 8 bases align to TRBD1. The CDR3 spans 15 residues. Trimming removed 3 bases from V and 7 bases from J; junction bases left unmatched: 7. Per the germline V gene, CDR1 is WSHSY and CDR2 is SAAADI. The CDR3 protein is CASSELTGADGELFF. The CDR3 nucleotides are TGCGCCAGCAGTGAATTGACAGGGGCGGACGGGGAGCTGTTTTTT.

With regard to this clone: This CDR3 is also generated by other DNA sequences in the sample. The chain couples TRBV4-3 to TRBJ2-1, with 8 bases that match TRBD2. V gave up 0 bases and J gave up 15 bases; unmatched junction bases: 4. The CDR3 consists of 12 residues. The V gene's germline CDR1 is LGHNA and CDR2 YSLEER. This chain's CDR3 is CASSQDTGGLFF. The CDR3 nucleotides are TGCGCCAGCAGCCAAGACACGGGAGGGTTGTTCTTC.

The J gene is TRBJ2-1, the V gene TRBV14; 10 positions match TRBD1. Germline V CDR1 and CDR2: SGHDN, FVKESK. The CDR3 has 15 residues. The ends lost 1 base at V and 8 bases at J; junction bases unmatched: 5. CDR3 residues: CASSQGQGAAYEQFF. In DNA, the CDR3 is TGTGCCAGCAGCCAAGGACAGGGGGCTGCGTATGAGCAGTTCTTC.

As regards this clone: The sample holds other DNA sequences that translate to the same CDR3. The J gene is TRBJ1-1, the V gene TRBV27; D unclear. V was clipped by 2 bases and J by 8 bases, with 6 bases between them. The CDR3 sequence is 11 residues long. Germline CDR1 is MNHEY and CDR2 is SMNVEV (reference sequence). The CDR3 here is CASSLGPEAFF. The CDR3 DNA is TGTGCCAGCAGTTTAGGGCCCGAAGCTTTCTTT.

This rearrangement joins TRBV11-2 to TRBJ1-4, with D possibly being TRBD1 (5 bases). The CDR3 is 15 residues long. Looked up from germline, CDR1 is SGHAT and CDR2 is FQNNGV. V lost 5 bases and J 0 bases, leaving 10 bases between the germline ends. For the CDR3, the DNA is TGTGCCAGCAGCGCCTCCAGGGCAACTAATGAAAAACTGTTTTTT. Its protein product is CASSASRATNEKLFF.

This clone was counted once. The J gene is TRBJ2-1, the V gene TRBV4-3; TRBD1 aligns across 9 bases. CDR1 is LGHNA, CDR2 YSLEER, per germline. The CDR3 is 14 amino acids. After removal of 2 bases from V and 9 bases from J, the junction contained 5 bases not matched to a gene. CDR3 in amino acids: CASSQLQGAVEQFF. CDR3 bases: TGCGCCAGCAGCCAACTACAGGGGGCGGTTGAGCAGTTCTTC.

This clone has just one count. The rearrangement links TRBV9 to TRBJ2-2; D gene unclear. The V end lost 0 bases, the J end lost 0 bases, and 6 bases lay between the germline ends. Germline V lookup: CDR1 SGDLS, CDR2 YYNGEE. This CDR3 has 15 amino acids. CDR3 sequence reads: CASSVGSANTGELFF. CDR3 DNA: TGTGCCAGCAGCGTAGGATCAGCGAACACCGGGGAGCTGTTTTTT.

Points on this clone: The CDR3 does not close with the conserved phenylalanine or tryptophan, likely indicating a read error. The chain uses TRBV4-2 and TRBJ1-2, with a tentative D call TRBD1 (5 bases). Germline values: CDR1 LGHNA, CDR2 YNFKEQ. This CDR3 spans 15 amino acids. Between the trimmed V and J ends, which lost 4 bases and 4 bases, there was a span of 16 bases. The CDR3, as DNA: TGTGCCAGCAGCCGATCACAGGAGCCAATCTATGGCTACACCCTC. Translated, it gives CASSRSQEPIYGYTL.

The rearrangement joins TRBV2 to TRBJ1-2, with 12 bases matching TRBD1. CDR1 and CDR2 (germline): SNHLY, FYNNEI. The CDR3 consists of 16 residues. The V segment lost 2 bases and the J segment 6 bases; nucleotides outside the gene matches: 7. The CDR3 DNA follows: TGTGCCAGCAGTGAAAGACTCCGGGACAGGGGGCATGGCTACACCTTC. It translates to CASSERLRDRGHGYTF.

The CDR3 loop reads CASRYRDSTLSTQHF. CDR3 in DNA: TGTGCCAGCAGGTACCGGGACAGCACCTTATCTACCCAGCATTTT. The chain has TRBV28 and TRBJ1-5, with TRBD1 matching over 7 bases. This CDR3 has 15 amino acids. Germline V lookup: CDR1 MDHEN, CDR2 SYDVKM. The J segment lost 11 bases and the V segment lost 6 bases, leaving 16 bases of the junction unmatched.

This rearrangement joins TRBV21-1 to TRBJ2-7; no DNA check was done on the table's D call, TRBD2. TRBV21-1 is a listed pseudogene. The length of the CDR3 is 15 residues. CDR3 region: CASSKDQRSSYEQYF. CDR3 DNA sequence: TGTGCCAGCAGCAAAGACCAGCGGAGCTCCTACGAGCAGTACTTC.

In this sample, this clone turned up once. The chain carries TRBV27 and TRBJ2-3, with D tentatively TRBD1 (6 bases). The germline V gene encodes CDR1 MNHEY and CDR2 SMNVEV (reference sequence). CDR3 size: 14 residues. Trimming took 6 bases from V and 4 from J, leaving 14 bases between them. The CDR3 here is CASSFQDSPDTQYF. CDR3 sequence (DNA): TGTGCCAGCAGCTTCCAGGACAGTCCAGATACGCAGTATTTT.

The J gene is TRBJ1-2, the V gene TRBV25-1; D possibly corresponds to TRBD1 (5 bases). V was cut by 6 bases and J by 0 bases, with 14 bases left in between. The germline V gene encodes CDR1 MGHDK and CDR2 SYGVNS. This CDR3 contains 15 residues. The CDR3 nucleotides read TGTGCCAGCAGGGGGCCTCGGCAGTCTAACTATGGCTACACCTTC. Amino acids: CASRGPRQSNYGYTF.

The genes are TRBV9 and TRBJ1-1, with TRBD1 identical over 7 bases. Germline V gene data show CDR1 as SGDLS and CDR2 as YYNGEE. With V trimmed by 0 bases and J by 0 bases, 8 bases remained unmatched. The CDR3 is made up of 17 amino acids. In nucleotides, the CDR3 is TGTGCCAGCAGCGTAGGGAGTCAGGGGGTGGTGAACACTGAAGCTTTCTTT. Its translation: CASSVGSQGVVNTEAFF.

J is TRBJ1-2 and V is TRBV27; 10 bases fit TRBD1. Germline V gives CDR1 MNHEY, CDR2 SMNVEV (reference sequence). J was trimmed by 8 bases and V by 0 bases; bases with no gene match: 9. This CDR3 contains 16 residues. The CDR3 DNA reads as TGTGCCAGCAGTTTATCCGGACAGGGGGGCGTGAGGGGCTACACCTTC. Translating it yields CASSLSGQGGVRGYTF.

The chain recombines TRBV29-1 with TRBJ2-5; 10 nucleotides agree with TRBD2. This CDR3 has 15 amino acids. Germline assignment: CDR1 SQVTM and CDR2 ANQGSEA. J gave up 4 bases and V 3 bases, and 8 bases lay outside the gene matches. This chain's CDR3 is CSVEGAGGILETQYF. For the CDR3, the DNA is TGCAGCGTTGAGGGAGCGGGAGGGATTTTAGAGACCCAGTACTTC.

Concerning this clone itself: Other DNA variants within this sample encode the same CDR3. The chain carries TRBV27 and TRBJ2-3, with 11 bases identical to TRBD2. The CDR3 is 18 amino acids. J gave up 2 bases and V 6 bases, and 13 bases lay outside the gene matches. CDR1 is MNHEY, CDR2 SMNVEV, per germline (reference sequence). CDR3 protein: CASSLGVRLAGPTDTQYF. The DNA for the CDR3 is TGTGCCAGCAGCTTAGGGGTCAGACTAGCGGGACCCACAGATACGCAGTATTTT.

The chain couples TRBV4-3 to TRBJ2-7; 9 bases are shared with TRBD1. The CDR3 is 14 residues long. Germline trimming cut 4 bases from V and 1 base from J; bases unmatched to any gene: 2. In germline, CDR1 is LGHNA, CDR2 YSLEER. This CDR3 reads CASSPGQGSYEQYF. The CDR3 coding sequence is TGCGCCAGCAGCCCGGGACAGGGTTCCTACGAGCAGTACTTC.

The V call is TRBV6-1, the J call TRBJ1-3; a possible D gene is TRBD1 (6 bases). The CDR3 runs to 17 residues. V was shortened by 2 bases and J by 0 bases, with 14 bases between the two germline ends. Germline assignment: CDR1 MNHNS and CDR2 SASEGT. The CDR3 nucleotides are TGTGCCAGCAGTGAAAGTTTCGGACAGAGCTCTGGAAACACCATATATTTT. This translates into CASSESFGQSSGNTIYF.

The chain uses TRBV10-3 and TRBJ1-2, with 7 bases matching TRBD1. CDR1 and CDR2 from the germline V gene are ENHRY and SYGVKD. Trimming took 9 bases from V and 4 from J; bases not matched to a gene: 14. The CDR3 spans 15 residues. In DNA form, the CDR3 reads TGTGCCATAAAAGACCTCGGGACAGCCGTCTATGGCTACACCTTC. Translated, it gives CAIKDLGTAVYGYTF.

The chain recombines TRBV4-2 with TRBJ1-5; 7 nucleotides align to TRBD1. Per the germline V gene, CDR1 is LGHNA and CDR2 is YNFKEQ. The CDR3 covers 16 residues. V shed 4 bases, J shed 7 bases, and the junction held 13 bases outside the gene matches. CDR3 nucleotides: TGTGCCAGCAGCCGGAACAGGGGCACGGGTGAACAGCCCCAGCATTTT. As protein: CASSRNRGTGEQPQHF.

The chain couples TRBV7-6 to TRBJ1-5; 9 bases are a match to TRBD1. J was trimmed by 9 bases and V by 4 bases; bases with no gene match: 7. Germline CDR1 is SGHVS and CDR2 is FNYEAQ. CDR3 length: 14 residues. In nucleotides, the CDR3 is TGTGCCAGCAGCTCCGGGACAGGGTTTGCGCCCCAGCATTTT. This codes for CASSSGTGFAPQHF.